Shown below are 7 T cell receptor beta chains from a single sample sequenced in a study of shared clonotypes between healthy human individuals. Sequenced by immunoSEQ multiplex PCR; TCRdb stores in-frame clones only, minus some. The sample includes approximately 980,000 clones, about three quarters seen only once; the top ten take about 1.5%. Source material: memory CD4+ T cells sorted from blood. Described subset: CD45RA-negative fraction. The source of these receptors is a man younger than 35 in good health.

The chain uses TRBV18 and TRBJ2-1; either TRBD1 or TRBD2 may supply D (5 bases each). CDR3 size: 15 residues. Germline CDR1 and CDR2: KGHSH and LQKENI. Trimming took off 4 bases at V and 5 bases at J, with 15 bases between the two ends. CDR3 DNA sequence: TGTGCCAGCTCACGCAAGGGACCGCCAAACAATGAGCAGTTCTTC. It yields the protein CASSRKGPPNNEQFF.

This clone came up a few times. This sequence joins TRBV11-2 and TRBJ2-7; 8 bases are a match to TRBD1. The length of the CDR3 is 13 residues. J was trimmed by 6 bases and V by 5 bases; bases with no gene match: 6. Germline CDR1 SGHAT, CDR2 FQNNGV. The CDR3 DNA reads as TGTGCCAGCAGCGCCGGACAGGGCGGCGAGCAGTACTTC. As protein: CASSAGQGGEQYF.

The V gene is TRBV5-4, the J gene TRBJ2-7; 7 bases align to TRBD1. V lost 2 bases, J lost 6 bases, and 5 bases stayed unmatched. Germline lookup yields CDR1 SGHNT and CDR2 YYREEE (reference sequence). The length of the CDR3 is 13 residues. CDR3 bases: TGTGCCAGCAGCTTCGAGGGGGCCCCCGAGCAGTACTTC. This encodes CASSFEGAPEQYF.

The rearrangement links TRBV2 to TRBJ2-6; D remains unclear. This CDR3 contains 16 residues. The V end was cut by 7 bases, the J end by 0 bases, with 13 bases between. CDR1 and CDR2 (germline): SNHLY, FYNNEI. In DNA form, the CDR3 reads TGTGCCAGCAAAAGGTCAGTCGTCTCTGGGGCCAACGTCCTGACTTTC. Its translation is CASKRSVVSGANVLTF. Complete variable domain (other parts from reference TRBV2 and TRBJ2-6): EPEVTQTPSHQVTQMGQEVILRCVPISNHLYFYWYRQILGQKVEFLVSFYNNEISEKSEIFDDQFSVERPDGSNFTLKIRSTKLEDSAMYFCASKRSVVSGANVLTFGAGSRLTVL.

With regard to this clone: It may be a read error: a sequence one base away is much more abundant. The chain has TRBV6-5 and TRBJ2-5; unclear D gene. Germline V CDR1 and CDR2: MNHEY, SVGAGI. The germline V and J ends were trimmed by 6 bases and 2 bases, with 4 bases remaining between them. The CDR3 is made up of 11 amino acids. CDR3 sequence (DNA): TGTGCCAGCAGCAAACAAGAGACCCAGTACTTC. Residues: CASSKQETQYF.

The V call is TRBV7-8, the J call TRBJ1-1, with D hard to call. Germline lookup yields CDR1 SGHVS and CDR2 FQNEAQ. The V end lost 7 bases, the J end lost 5 bases, and 20 bases lay between the germline ends. The CDR3 consists of 15 residues. This CDR3 is CASIRSRALGTEAFF. CDR3 nucleotides: TGTGCCAGCATTAGAAGCCGGGCGCTGGGAACTGAAGCTTTCTTT.

This clone has just one count. The rearrangement joins TRBV7-2 to TRBJ2-3, with 9 bases lining up with TRBD1. Unmatched junction bases numbered 6, after V lost 5 bases and J lost 0 bases. CDR1 is SGHTA, CDR2 FQGNSA, per germline. This CDR3 contains 16 residues. CDR3 DNA sequence: TGTGCCAGCAGCCCCTCCGGGACAGGGAGCACAGATACGCAGTATTTT. This encodes CASSPSGTGSTDTQYF.